Listed below are T cell receptor beta chains from one sample, sequenced in a study of blood T cell repertoires in COVID-19. Clones were sequenced by immunoSEQ multiplex PCR, and TCRdb holds only the in-frame ones, with some missing. There are about 200,000 clones in the sample; about 88% occur only once, and around 4.9% lies in the top ten. The material sequenced was peripheral blood. The receptors stem from a woman older than 75 with acute or convalescent COVID-19. Both conserved end residues are part of each CDR3. A D gene is named only where the DNA matches it firmly. The listing skips clone size in some rows; elsewhere it reads once, few, many or a size class.

V,D,J,size,DNA,CDR3
TRBV20-1,.,TRBJ2-1,.,TGCAGTGCTACTACCTACAATGAGCAGTTCTTC,CSATTYNEQFF
TRBV24-1,.,TRBJ2-3,.,TGTGCCACCCCTGGTCGGCAGGGGATCGTAGATACGCAGTATTTT,CATPGRQGIVDTQYF
TRBV9,.,TRBJ2-1,many,TGTGCCAGCAGCCATAGGGCAGGGCGATACAATGAGCAGTTCTTC,CASSHRAGRYNEQFF
TRBV29-1,.,TRBJ2-3,few,TGCAGCGTTGTCTCGGGGGAAGATACGCAGTATTTT,CSVVSGEDTQYF
TRBV11-3,TRBD1,TRBJ2-3,.,TGTGCCAGCAGCTTAGGACAGGGGACAGATACGCAGTATTTT,CASSLGQGTDTQYF
TRBV5-1,TRBD1,TRBJ1-1,.,TGCGCCAGCAGGCAAAACACAGGGGGCACTGAAGCTTTCTTT,CASRQNTGGTEAFF
TRBV6-2/TRBV6-3,TRBD1,TRBJ2-7,.,TGTGCCAGCAGCAAAACCCGACAGGGAAGCGAGCAGTACTTC,CASSKTRQGSEQYF
TRBV28,.,TRBJ2-3,.,TGTGCCAGCAGTGTCTTTCGCGGGGACGGGATAGATACGCAGTATTTT,CASSVFRGDGIDTQYF
TRBV3-1/TRBV3-2,TRBD1,TRBJ1-5,.,TGTGCCAGCAGCTCGCGACAGGGGAATCAGCCCCAGCATTTT,CASSSRQGNQPQHF
TRBV4-1,.,TRBJ1-5,.,TGCGCCAGCAGCCAAGTAACAGGCAATCAGCCCCAGCATTTT,CASSQVTGNQPQHF
TRBV6-5,.,TRBJ2-5,.,TGTGCCAGCGCCGGAGGGCCCTACCAAGAGACCCAGTACTTC,CASAGGPYQETQYF
TRBV2,.,TRBJ2-2,once,TGTGCCAGTAGGAGGGATGACACCGGGGAGCTGTTTTTT,CASRRDDTGELFF
TRBV7-2,TRBD2,TRBJ2-2,few,TGTGCCAGCAGCTCAACGGGACTAGCAGGCACCGGGGAGCTGTTTTTT,CASSSTGLAGTGELFF
TRBV12-5,.,TRBJ1-3,once,TGTGCTAGTGGTCACTCTGGAAACACCATATATTTT,CASGHSGNTIYF
TRBV7-2,TRBD2,TRBJ2-5,.,TGTGCCAGCAGCTTCGGGAGGGAGACCCAGTACTTC,CASSFGRETQYF
TRBV7-2,.,TRBJ1-4,.,TGTGCCAGCAGCTTGGGCCAGGGGTTCGCAACTAATGAAAAACTGTTTTTT,CASSLGQGFATNEKLFF
TRBV6-6,TRBD1,TRBJ1-3,few,TGTGCCAGCAGTTACCGAACGACAGGGTTGGACACCATATATTTT,CASSYRTTGLDTIYF
TRBV18,.,TRBJ2-3,.,TGTGCCAGCTCACCTACATCAGACTGGAGCGATACGCAGTATTTT,CASSPTSDWSDTQYF
TRBV5-1,TRBD1,TRBJ2-7,.,TGCGCCAGCAGCTTGGTGGGACAGAGCTACGAGCAGTACTTC,CASSLVGQSYEQYF
TRBV28,.,TRBJ2-7,.,TGTGCCAGCAGTTTACAGGGCTACGAGCAGTACTTC,CASSLQGYEQYF
TRBV28,TRBD2,TRBJ2-1,.,TGTGCCAGCAGGGGGACTAGCAAAGGTGAGCAGTTCTTC,CASRGTSKGEQFF
TRBV4-3,.,TRBJ1-4,.,TGCGCCAGCAGCCGCGACCGGGATCCGAGAGGGACTAATGAAAAACTGTTTTTT,CASSRDRDPRGTNEKLFF
TRBV6-4,.,TRBJ2-2,.,TGTGCCAGCAGTGACCTTGGAGGGCCGTGTTACGAGCTGTTTTTT,CASSDLGGPCYELFF
TRBV2,.,TRBJ1-2,.,TGTGCCAGCAGTCGGGATGGATCGTATGGCTACACCTTC,CASSRDGSYGYTF
TRBV5-6,TRBD1,TRBJ1-2,.,TGTGCCAGCAGCTTAGGGAAAGCCCGGGACAGCCTCTATGGCTACACCTTC,CASSLGKARDSLYGYTF
TRBV7-2,TRBD1,TRBJ2-5,.,TGTGCCAGCAGCCTAGACAGGGTTCAAGAGACCCAGTACTTC,CASSLDRVQETQYF
TRBV3-1/TRBV3-2,TRBD1,TRBJ1-5,.,TGTGCCAGCAGCCTGTCCGGGACAGGGGTATATCAGCCCCAGCATTTT,CASSLSGTGVYQPQHF
TRBV20-1,TRBD2,TRBJ2-1,.,TGCAGTGCTAGTTTATCTAGCGGGACCAATGAGCAGTTCTTC,CSASLSSGTNEQFF
TRBV6-5,.,TRBJ2-2,.,TGTGCCAGCAGTTACAACTCGGGCGGGGAGCTGTTTTTT,CASSYNSGGELFF
TRBV7-2,TRBD2,TRBJ2-7,.,TGTGCCAGCAGCCCCCTCGGCGGGAGGGTGTACGAGCAGTACTTC,CASSPLGGRVYEQYF
TRBV25-1,TRBD1,TRBJ1-1,.,TGTGCCAGCAGCCAGGGGGCTGTCACTGAAGCTTTCTTT,CASSQGAVTEAFF
TRBV5-3,.,TRBJ1-2,.,TGTGCCAGAAGCAGACTTCGAAACTATGGCTACACCTTC,CARSRLRNYGYTF
TRBV11-1,TRBD1,TRBJ1-1,.,TGTGCCAGCAGCGCCCACAGGGGAAAGAACACTGAAGCTTTCTTT,CASSAHRGKNTEAFF
TRBV27,.,TRBJ1-1,.,TGTGCCAGCAGTTTATATGAAGGAGACACTGAAGCTTTCTTT,CASSLYEGDTEAFF
TRBV19,.,TRBJ1-1,.,TGTGCCAGTAGTAGGCAGGAGAACACTGAAGCTTTCTTT,CASSRQENTEAFF
TRBV6-4,TRBD1,TRBJ1-2,.,TGTGCCAGCAGGACGGGGCCAGGGGGTGGCTACACCTTC,CASRTGPGGGYTF
TRBV2,.,TRBJ1-1,once,TGTGCCAGCAGTGTTGACTGGAACACTGAAGCTTTCTTT,CASSVDWNTEAFF
TRBV7-7,TRBD2,TRBJ2-1,.,TGTGCTAGCAGCTATCGGGAGGCCTCCTACAATGAGCAGTTCTTC,CASSYREASYNEQFF
TRBV19,.,TRBJ2-4,.,TGTGCCAGTAGTATTGGCAGTTTAGCCAAAAACATTCAGTACTTC,CASSIGSLAKNIQYF
TRBV5-1,TRBD2,TRBJ2-3,few,TGCGCCAGCAGCCCCAGGACTAGCGGCACAGATACGCAGTATTTT,CASSPRTSGTDTQYF
TRBV20-1,TRBD1,TRBJ1-2,.,TGCAGTGCTAGTGCAGGGGGTAGGTCCCACTATGGCTACACCTTC,CSASAGGRSHYGYTF
TRBV4-1,.,TRBJ2-7,.,TGCGCCAGCAGCCGGAATCCTAGCATCTCCTACGAGCAGTACTTC,CASSRNPSISYEQYF
TRBV6-1,TRBD2,TRBJ2-1,.,TGTGCCAGCAGTGAACTCCCGGGGGGCTCCTACAATGAGCAGTTCTTC,CASSELPGGSYNEQFF
TRBV24-1,.,TRBJ1-3,.,TGTGCCACCAGGGGGGGGTTGGGAAACACCATATATTTT,CATRGGLGNTIYF
TRBV30,.,TRBJ1-5,.,TGTGCCTGGAGTGTAATAGGAGCCAGGGTCGGGCAGCCCCAGCATTTT,CAWSVIGARVGQPQHF
TRBV7-9,TRBD1,TRBJ1-2,.,TGTGCCAGCAGCAGTAGGGGACAGGGGGTCCCCCCCTATGGCTACACCTTC,CASSSRGQGVPPYGYTF
TRBV2,TRBD1,TRBJ1-6,.,TGTGCCAGCATGAAACAGGGGGCTCGGAATTCACCCCTCCACTTT,CASMKQGARNSPLHF
TRBV7-9,.,TRBJ2-2,.,TGTGCCAGCAGCTTAGTTGCTAGCGTGGCCGGGGAGCTGTTTTTT,CASSLVASVAGELFF
TRBV5-6,.,TRBJ2-5,.,TGTGCCAGCAGCTTGGGTAGCGGCAACTCAAAGACCCAGTACTTC,CASSLGSGNSKTQYF
TRBV27,TRBD1,TRBJ1-5,.,TGTGCCAGCAGTTTTAGGAAGGGGGCAAGCAATCAGCCCCAGCATTTT,CASSFRKGASNQPQHF
TRBV25-1,TRBD1,TRBJ1-2,.,TGTGCCAGCAGTTTGGGACAGGGGGTCTATGGCTACACCTTC,CASSLGQGVYGYTF
TRBV7-9,.,TRBJ1-2,.,TGTGCCAGCAGCTTAGAATGGGGAGACTATGGCTACACCTTC,CASSLEWGDYGYTF
TRBV15,.,TRBJ2-3,.,TGTGCCACCAGCAGAGATCGAGATACGCAGTATTTT,CATSRDRDTQYF
TRBV7-2,.,TRBJ2-1,.,TGTGCCAGCAGCTTAGACAGAGTTACTCATGAGCAGTTCTTC,CASSLDRVTHEQFF
TRBV9,TRBD1,TRBJ2-5,.,TGTGCCAGCAGCGGAACGGGACAGCCCCAAGAGACCCAGTACTTC,CASSGTGQPQETQYF